This T cell receptor beta chain was sequenced during a study of response to subunit inactivated influenza vaccine. Regarding the study as a whole: Authors suggested each seasonal flu vaccination may recruit only limited numbers of new T cells.

Points on this clonotype: Antigen specificity is unknown.

Via MiXCR, TCRdb re-called the RT-PCR reads, giving one row per CDR3 protein. The data contain about 700,000 distinct CDR3 sequences, 15% to 19% of them seen just once; the ten biggest clones take up approximately 10%. There are 11 residues in the CDR3. Germline CDR1 MNHEY, CDR2 SVGAGI. The ends were cut back, 9 bases at V and 6 bases at J, with 9 bases in the middle. V and J are TRBV6-5 and TRBJ2-1, with unresolved D. This sample comprised PBMCs from blood, obtained 11 to 12 days after vaccination. The clonotype comes from a man in his forties or fifties who received an inactivated influenza vaccine. CDR3 sequence: CASLQGNEQFF. The CDR3 nucleotides read TGTGCCAGTCTACAAGGCAATGAGCAGTTCTTC.